The sequence of this T cell receptor (beta chain) was determined in a study of blood T cell repertoires in COVID-19. Study as a whole: Spain, Italy and the United States supplied samples that represented acute and convalescent COVID-19.

Trimming removed 5 bases at V and 6 bases at J, with 19 bases between. This CDR3 comprises 14 residues. Germline V gene lookup returns CDR1 SQVTM and CDR2 ANQGSEA. Authors' methods: Scientists estimated how many nucleated cells there were by amplifying reference gene primers. Some clones are missing from TCRdb's copy, which holds only in-frame ones; the method was immunoSEQ multiplex PCR. That table gives V, J and clone size, and the DNA gave D and trimming. The sample records roughly 62,000 clones, roughly 80% being singletons. The TCR comes from a woman over 75 with active or convalescent COVID-19. The chain joins TRBV29-1 to TRBJ1-1; tentative D call: TRBD1 (5 bases). Specimen: peripheral blood. The CDR3 nucleotides are TGCAGCGTTCAATCCGGGACTTTGGGTGCTGAAGCTTTCTTT. Protein: CSVQSGTLGAEAFF.